Listed here are 24 T cell receptor beta chains from one sample, sequenced in a study of metastatic and nonmetastatic thyroid tumors (dated by TCRdb to between 2020 and 2021). Receptors were amplified or captured by PCR. The instrument given in TCRdb is Illumina HiSeq 4000. TCRdb's own reprocessing of the public reads used fastp at Q25 and MiXCR and kept productive beta chains. This sample lists 90,000 or so clones; approximately 9% were detected once. The ten largest clones add up to roughly 10% of the sample. None of the patients had been given any treatment before thyroid surgery. The sequenced sample was blood. The receptors were gathered from a female donor with papillary thyroid cancer or a benign thyroid nodule (not recorded which). Some clones in this sample may be carry-over from other donors' samples.

This clone was seen many times. This sequence joins TRBV10-3 and TRBJ2-5, with D uncertain. The CDR3 sequence is 12 residues long. Germline V gene data show CDR1 as ENHRY and CDR2 as SYGVKD. With 11 bases removed from V and 4 bases from J, the gap between germline ends came to 14 bases. CDR3 protein: CAPSGITETQYF. The CDR3 DNA reads TGTGCCCCCAGTGGGATTACAGAGACCCAGTACTTC.

This clone was counted only a few times. Given a much more abundant clone one base away, this may be a read error. The chain joins TRBV30 to TRBJ2-3; D not resolved. V was cut by 5 bases and J by 4 bases, with 16 bases left in between. The CDR3 is 14 amino acids. The germline V gene encodes CDR1 GTSNPN and CDR2 SVGIG (reference sequence). The CDR3 nucleotides read TGTGCCTGGGGATATACCCTGGATTCAGATACGCAGTATTTT. Its protein is CAWGYTLDSDTQYF.

This clone was counted many times. The chain links TRBV13 to TRBJ1-2; D not certain. V shed 5 bases and J shed 5 bases, with 12 bases lying between them. CDR3 length: 13 residues. Germline CDR1 is PRHDT and CDR2 is FYEKMQ (reference sequence). The CDR3 loop is CASSRNSEYGYTF. The CDR3 DNA is TGTGCCAGCAGCCGAAATTCGGAGTATGGCTACACCTTC.

This clone showed up many times. The chain has TRBV6-1 and TRBJ2-7, with D hard to call. This CDR3 contains 15 residues. The V end was cut by 1 base, the J end by 1 base, with 11 bases between. The V gene's germline CDR1 is MNHNS and CDR2 SASEGT. Written as DNA, the CDR3 is TGTGCCAGCAGTGAAGAGGGAATGGGGTCCTACGAGCAGTACTTC. Its protein product is CASSEEGMGSYEQYF.

Many counts were recorded for this clone. The chain combines TRBV5-1 with TRBJ1-1; D unresolved. The V end was cut by 2 bases, the J end by 4 bases, with 6 bases between. Per the germline V gene, CDR1 is SGHRS and CDR2 is YFSETQ. The CDR3 is 12 residues long. The CDR3 sequence: CASSLPSTEAFF. The CDR3 DNA follows: TGCGCCAGCAGCTTACCGAGCACTGAAGCTTTCTTT.

This clone was seen repeatedly, ten times or more. The CDR3 bases are TGCAGTGCTAGAGCTGCGGGGGTGAGCGAGGGGGGGAATGAGCAGTTCTTC. Translating it yields CSARAAGVSEGGNEQFF. The rearrangement links TRBV20-1 to TRBJ2-1, with D perhaps TRBD2 (7 bases). V shed 1 base and J shed 7 bases, with 23 bases lying between them. CDR3 size: 17 residues. CDR1 is DFQATT and CDR2 is SNEGSKA in the germline V gene (reference sequence).

The genes are TRBV5-1 and TRBJ1-3, with TRBD1 matching 7 bases. This CDR3 has 16 residues. The V and J ends lost 0 bases and 0 bases, in that order; junction bases with no gene match: 3. Germline assignment: CDR1 SGHRS and CDR2 YFSETQ. DNA for the CDR3: TGCGCCAGCAGCTTGGCGGACAGGCACTCTGGAAACACCATATATTTT. It is translated as CASSLADRHSGNTIYF.

There are many counts of this clone. This chain connects TRBV30 to TRBJ1-1; no clear D. CDR3 length: 13 residues. Germline V CDR1 and CDR2: GTSNPN, SVGIG (reference sequence). Trimming pared 4 bases from V and 0 bases from J, leaving 9 bases between. The CDR3 DNA sequence: TGTGCCTGGACCCCAGATATGAACACTGAAGCTTTCTTT. Amino acid sequence: CAWTPDMNTEAFF.

As concerns this clone: With a much larger clone just one base away, this may be a read error. V is TRBV10-3 and J is TRBJ2-1; the match to TRBD1 covers 7 bases. Germline V lookup: CDR1 ENHRY, CDR2 SYGVKD. The CDR3 contains 12 residues. CDR3 amino acids: CDIMDRPNEQFF. The DNA for the CDR3 is TGTGACATCATGGACAGGCCCAATGAGCAGTTCTTC.

This clone was counted ten times or more. V is TRBV28 and J is TRBJ2-6; no definite D call. This CDR3 has 15 amino acids. Per germline, CDR1 MDHEN and CDR2 SYDVKM. Trimming cost V 3 bases and J 0 bases, with 6 bases left between them. The chain's CDR3 is CASSFEGSGANVLTF. CDR3 in DNA: TGTGCCAGCAGTTTCGAAGGCTCTGGGGCCAACGTCCTGACTTTC. Drawing the rest from reference TRBV28 and TRBJ2-6, the complete variable domain is DVKVTQSSRYLVKRTGEKVFLECVQDMDHENMFWYRQDPGLGLRLIYFSYDVKMKEKGDIPEGYSVSREKKERFSLILESASTNQTSMYLCASSFEGSGANVLTFGAGSRLTVL.

This clone was seen at least ten times. In the same sample, other DNA sequences code for this CDR3. J is TRBJ1-1 and V is TRBV20-1, with D tentatively TRBD1 (5 bases). V lost 1 base and J lost 1, with 13 bases in between. This CDR3 comprises 15 residues. CDR1 is DFQATT, CDR2 SNEGSKA, per germline (reference sequence). CDR3 residues: CSARVGGARNTEAFF. The DNA for the CDR3 is TGCAGTGCTAGAGTGGGAGGGGCCAGGAACACTGAAGCTTTCTTT.

This clone was counted ten times or more. The chain couples TRBV7-9 to TRBJ2-1, with D possibly being TRBD1 (5 bases). Germline V lookup: CDR1 SEHNR, CDR2 FQNEAQ (reference sequence). The V and J ends lost 2 bases and 5 bases respectively, with 19 bases between them. The CDR3 loop spans 17 amino acids. The CDR3 region has the DNA TGTGCCAGCAGCTTAAGTACGGCAGGGTTAGGAAACAATGAGCAGTTCTTC. It translates to CASSLSTAGLGNNEQFF.

This clone has at least ten counts. The chain recombines TRBV12-3 or TRBV12-4 with TRBJ2-1; TRBD2 matches at 7 bases. Trimming at V came to 3 bases and at J to 7 bases, leaving 9 bases not matched to a gene. The CDR3 runs 15 residues. The CDR3 region is CASSLRQGGMNEQFF. Written as DNA, the CDR3 is TGTGCCAGCAGTTTGCGGCAGGGAGGGATGAATGAGCAGTTCTTC.

This clone appeared many times. The chain uses TRBV19 and TRBJ2-1; TRBD1 aligns across 9 bases. Trimming cost V 4 bases and J 7 bases; bases outside gene matches: 2. CDR1 is LNHDA and CDR2 is SQIVND in the germline V gene (reference sequence). The CDR3 sequence is 13 residues long. The CDR3 coding sequence is TGTGCCAGTAGTAGGGGGACAGGGAATGAGCAGTTCTTC. Amino acids: CASSRGTGNEQFF.

This clone has a count of ten or more. The gene calls are TRBV5-6 and TRBJ1-2, with D unclear. The germline V gene has CDR1 SGHDT and CDR2 YYEEEE. There are 13 residues in the CDR3. Trimming took 6 bases from V and 11 from J, leaving 20 bases between them. The CDR3 coding sequence is TGTGCCAGCAACACTAAGCCCGGACGACATTACACCTTC. Its protein is CASNTKPGRHYTF. The full variable domain, in which reference TRBV5-6 and TRBJ1-2 provide the parts outside the CDR3, is DAGVTQSPTHLIKTRGQQVTLRCSPKSGHDTVSWYQQALGQGPQFIFQYYEEEERQRGNFPDRFSGHQFPNYSSELNVNALLLGDSALYLCASNTKPGRHYTFGSGTRLTVV.

This clone was seen more than once but under ten times. A much more abundant neighbour one base away suggests this may be a read error. The chain carries TRBV7-2 and TRBJ2-5, with D tentatively TRBD1 (5 bases). In germline, CDR1 is SGHTA, CDR2 FQGNSA. This CDR3 comprises 12 residues. The CDR3 DNA reads as TGTGCCAGCAGGGGGCAGGAAGAGACCAAGTACTTC. Amino acid sequence: CASRGQEETKYF.

Many counts were recorded for this clone. The CDR3 here is CASRPGRDRGNSPLHF. The CDR3 DNA reads TGTGCCAGCAGGCCCGGCCGGGACAGGGGCAATTCACCCCTCCACTTT. V usage is TRBV7-9 and J usage is TRBJ1-6; 10 bases are shared with TRBD1. Germline CDR1 is SEHNR and CDR2 is FQNEAQ (reference sequence). V lost 6 bases, J lost 7 bases, and 9 bases stayed unmatched. The CDR3 runs to 16 residues. The full variable domain, rest sourced from reference TRBV7-9 and TRBJ1-6, is DTGVSQNPRHKITKRGQNVTFRCDPISEHNRLYWYRQTLGQGPEFLTYFQNEAQLEKSRLLSDRFSAERPKGSFSTLEIQRTEQGDSAMYLCASRPGRDRGNSPLHFGNGTRLTVT.

At least ten counts were recorded for this clone. The chain employs TRBV6-1 and TRBJ2-3; a weak D match, TRBD1 (7 bases). The germline V and J ends were trimmed by 6 bases and 2 bases, with 12 bases remaining between them. This CDR3 has 14 amino acids. Germline-derived CDR1 and CDR2 are MNHNS and SASEGT. CDR3 nucleotides: TGTGCCAGCAGCCGGGGGACAGACACAGATACGCAGTATTTT. It codes for CASSRGTDTDTQYF.

In its sample, this clone was seen once. The V and J genes are TRBV5-1 and TRBJ1-4; no clear D. The CDR3 is made up of 15 amino acids. Germline V gene sequence: CDR1 SGHRS, CDR2 YFSETQ. V was pared by 4 bases and J by 7 bases, with 17 bases between. The CDR3 region is CASSPTPRSGEKLFF. In nucleotides, the CDR3 is TGCGCCAGCAGCCCCACCCCGCGGAGTGGTGAAAAACTGTTTTTT.

This clone has a count of ten or more. A clone one base away is much larger, so this may be a read error. Here the CDR3 reads CASSLAGMSSLLHF. CDR3 bases: TGTGCCAGCAGCTTAGCGGGAATGAGTTCACTCCTCCACTTT. The chain joins TRBV11-2 to TRBJ1-6; no clear D gene. Germline CDR1 SGHAT, CDR2 FQNNGV. The CDR3 is 14 amino acids.

The table lists this clone with many counts. V is TRBV6-1 and J is TRBJ1-5; TRBD1 aligns across 8 bases. V lost 1 base to trimming and J lost 4 bases; unmatched junction nucleotides: 3. This CDR3 is built from 15 residues. In germline, CDR1 is MNHNS, CDR2 SASEGT. Here the CDR3 reads CASSEGGTGNQPQHF. CDR3 DNA: TGTGCCAGCAGTGAAGGCGGGACAGGAAATCAGCCCCAGCATTTT.

This clone was picked up many times. J is TRBJ1-4 and V is TRBV2; TRBD1 agrees at 7 bases. The junction had 4 bases not matched to a gene; V was cut back by 3 bases and J by 3 bases. The germline gives CDR1 SNHLY, CDR2 FYNNEI. This CDR3 is 15 amino acids long. The CDR3 here is CASSDEQGANEKLFF. CDR3 DNA: TGTGCCAGCAGTGACGAGCAGGGGGCTAATGAAAAACTGTTTTTT.

This clone was seen at least ten times. The chain employs TRBV11-2 and TRBJ2-7; no reliable D call. This CDR3 is built from 12 residues. The V and J ends lost 3 bases and 3 bases respectively, with 6 bases between them. Germline V gene sequence: CDR1 SGHAT, CDR2 FQNNGV. The CDR3 DNA sequence: TGTGCCAGCAGCTTTGTGGACTACGAGCAGTACTTC. Residues: CASSFVDYEQYF.

This clone was seen at least ten times. This chain links TRBV4-1 with TRBJ1-2; unclear D gene. There are 14 residues in the CDR3. V lost 0 bases and J 6 bases, leaving 11 bases between the germline ends. Germline assignment: CDR1 MGHRA and CDR2 YSYEKL. This CDR3 reads CASSQDLGGDGYTF. For the CDR3, the DNA is TGCGCCAGCAGCCAAGATCTTGGAGGTGATGGCTACACCTTC.